This T cell receptor beta chain originates from a study of control samples from healthy donors and cancer patients. This table comes from immunoSEQ multiplex PCR, and its TCRdb copy is limited to in-frame clones, with some not included. The sample has almost 85,000 clones, 80% to 90% seen once; the top ten hold around a tenth. The source of this sequence is a man between 60 and 75 years old with head and neck cancer. The sample was PBMCs.

The CDR3 protein is CASSQDTDTQYF. The CDR3 DNA is TGTGCCAGTTCTCAAGACACAGATACGCAGTATTTT. The chain joins TRBV19 to TRBJ2-3; no clear D. V dropped 8 bases and J dropped 2 bases, with 8 bases sitting between them. Germline CDR1 and CDR2: LNHDA and SQIVND (reference sequence). The CDR3 contains 12 residues.